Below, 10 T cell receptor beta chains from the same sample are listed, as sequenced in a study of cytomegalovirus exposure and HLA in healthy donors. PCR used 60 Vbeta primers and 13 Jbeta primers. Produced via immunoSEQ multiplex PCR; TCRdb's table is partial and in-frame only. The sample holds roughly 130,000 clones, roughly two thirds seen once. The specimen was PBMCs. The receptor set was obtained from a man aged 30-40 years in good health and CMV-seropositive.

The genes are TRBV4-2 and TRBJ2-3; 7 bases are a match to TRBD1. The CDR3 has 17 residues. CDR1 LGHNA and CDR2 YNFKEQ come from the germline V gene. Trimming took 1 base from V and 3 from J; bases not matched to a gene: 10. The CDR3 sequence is CASSQGALGQTTDTQYF. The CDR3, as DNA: TGTGCCAGCAGCCAAGGGGCATTGGGACAGACGACAGATACGCAGTATTTT.

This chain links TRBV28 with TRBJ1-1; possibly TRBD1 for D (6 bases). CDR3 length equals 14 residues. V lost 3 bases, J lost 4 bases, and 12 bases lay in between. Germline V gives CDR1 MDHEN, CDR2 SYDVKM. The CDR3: CASSLTGLGTEAFF. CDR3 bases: TGTGCCAGCAGTTTGACAGGTCTGGGCACTGAAGCTTTCTTT. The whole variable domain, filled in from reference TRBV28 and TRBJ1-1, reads DVKVTQSSRYLVKRTGEKVFLECVQDMDHENMFWYRQDPGLGLRLIYFSYDVKMKEKGDIPEGYSVSREKKERFSLILESASTNQTSMYLCASSLTGLGTEAFFGQGTRLTVV.

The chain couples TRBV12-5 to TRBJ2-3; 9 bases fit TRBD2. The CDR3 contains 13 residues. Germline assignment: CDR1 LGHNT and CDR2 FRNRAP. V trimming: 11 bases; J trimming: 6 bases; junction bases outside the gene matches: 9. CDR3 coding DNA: TGTGCTGCGGGGGATAGCGGGAGCGATACGCAGTATTTT. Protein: CAAGDSGSDTQYF.

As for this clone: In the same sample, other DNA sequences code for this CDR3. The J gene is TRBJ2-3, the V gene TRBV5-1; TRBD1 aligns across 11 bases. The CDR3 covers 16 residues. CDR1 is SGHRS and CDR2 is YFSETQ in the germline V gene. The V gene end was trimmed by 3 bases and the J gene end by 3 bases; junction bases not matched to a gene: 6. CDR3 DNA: TGCGCCAGCAGCTCTCGGACAGGGGGCAAAACAGATACGCAGTATTTT. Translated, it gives CASSSRTGGKTDTQYF.

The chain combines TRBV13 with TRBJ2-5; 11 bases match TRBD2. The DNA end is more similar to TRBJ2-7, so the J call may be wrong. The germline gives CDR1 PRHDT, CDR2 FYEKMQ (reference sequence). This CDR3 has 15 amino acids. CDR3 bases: TGTGCCAGCAGCTCGACTAGCGGGGAACCCTACGAGCAGTACTTC. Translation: CASSSTSGEPYEQYF.

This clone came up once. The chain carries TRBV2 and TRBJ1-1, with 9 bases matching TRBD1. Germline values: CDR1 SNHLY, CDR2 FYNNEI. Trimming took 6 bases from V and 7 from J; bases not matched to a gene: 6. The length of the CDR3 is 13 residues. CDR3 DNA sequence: TGTGCCAGCAGGGTTGACAGGGGGGGTGAAGCTTTCTTT. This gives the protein CASRVDRGGEAFF.

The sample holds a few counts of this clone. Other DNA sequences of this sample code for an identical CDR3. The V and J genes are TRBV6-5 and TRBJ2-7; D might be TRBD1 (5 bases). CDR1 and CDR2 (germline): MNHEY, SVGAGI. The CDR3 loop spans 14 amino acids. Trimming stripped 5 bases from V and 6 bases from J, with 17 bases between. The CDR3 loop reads CASSEEVRAAEQYF. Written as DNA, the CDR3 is TGTGCCAGCAGTGAAGAGGTCAGGGCCGCCGAGCAGTACTTC.

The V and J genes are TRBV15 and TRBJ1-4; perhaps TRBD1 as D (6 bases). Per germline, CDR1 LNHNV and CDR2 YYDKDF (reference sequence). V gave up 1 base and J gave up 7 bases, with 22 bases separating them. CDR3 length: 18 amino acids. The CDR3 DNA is TGTGCCACCAGCAGAGGTTTCTCCTACACGGGAGGGGGTGAAAAACTGTTTTTT. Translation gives CATSRGFSYTGGGEKLFF.

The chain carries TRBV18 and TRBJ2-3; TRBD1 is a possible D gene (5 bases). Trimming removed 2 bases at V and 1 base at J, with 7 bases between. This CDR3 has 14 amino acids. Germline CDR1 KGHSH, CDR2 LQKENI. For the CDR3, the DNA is TGTGCCAGCTCACCAGTAGGGGGCACAGATACGCAGTATTTT. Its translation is CASSPVGGTDTQYF.

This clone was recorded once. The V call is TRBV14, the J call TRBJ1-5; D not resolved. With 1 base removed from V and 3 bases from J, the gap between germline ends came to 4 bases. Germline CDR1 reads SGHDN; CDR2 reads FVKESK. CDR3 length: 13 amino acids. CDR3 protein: CASSQASNQPQHF. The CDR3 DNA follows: TGTGCCAGCAGCCAAGCCTCCAATCAGCCCCAGCATTTT.